This TCR beta chain was captured in a study of blood T cell repertoires in COVID-19. The protocol was immunoSEQ multiplex PCR, while the TCRdb copy is restricted to in-frame clones and leaves out a portion. The sample lists approximately 210,000 clones; 80% to 90% were seen once. V was shortened by 4 bases and J by 5 bases, with 12 bases between the two germline ends. This CDR3 spans 13 amino acids. The germline V gene encodes CDR1 SGHNT and CDR2 YYREEE (reference sequence). Sequencing was done on a sample of peripheral blood. V and J are TRBV5-4 and TRBJ2-5; tentative D call: TRBD1 (6 bases). The TCR originated in a woman in her seventies with acute or convalescent COVID-19. The CDR3 DNA follows: TGTGCCAGCAGCAAGGGGGTTCGGGAGACCCAGTACTTC. It yields the protein CASSKGVRETQYF.